The clone carrying this T cell receptor beta chain was counted many times. The V gene's germline CDR1 is SGHNT and CDR2 YENEEA. This CDR3 contains 13 residues. J was trimmed by 8 bases and V by 2 bases; bases with no gene match: 2. This sample is drawn from a study of T-cell reconstitution after alpha-beta-depleted transplantation in children. TCRbeta library preparation incorporated unique molecular identifiers. TCRdb redid the calling of the PCR reads with MiXCR, one entry per CDR3 protein. The sample lists approximately 200,000 distinct CDR3 sequences, just over 14% seen once, with about 12% in the top ten.

The sequencing used PBMCs from the stem cell graft donor, collected from the stem cell graft. This chain connects TRBV11-3 to TRBJ2-1; 8 bases agree with TRBD2. This receptor was identified in a human donor who donated a stem cell graft to a child with acute lymphoblastic leukemia. The CDR3 bases are TGTGCCAGCAGCTTAATAGCGGGATATGAGCAGTTCTTC. Translation: CASSLIAGYEQFF. The complete variable domain, with remaining parts taken from reference TRBV11-3 and TRBJ2-1, reads EAGVVQSPRYKIIEKKQPVAFWCNPISGHNTLYWYLQNLGQGPELLIRYENEEAVDDSQLPKDRFSAERLKGVDSTLKIQPAELGDSAVYLCASSLIAGYEQFFGPGTRLTVL.